Shown below are 21 T cell receptor beta chains from a single sample sequenced in a study of cytomegalovirus exposure and HLA in healthy donors (dated by TCRdb to about 2017). The receptor library was made with the immunoSEQ multiplex PCR assay. For the multiplex PCR, a mixture combining 60 forward primers for TCR Vbeta segments and 13 reverse primers for TCR Jbeta segments was used. The clones in this table, taken by TCRdb from immuneACCESS, are in-frame only. Not every clone is retained; where verified, under half of the shortfall comes from an unresolved V gene, and the cause of the rest is unknown. Here the sample has 150,000 to 200,000 clones; over 75% occur a single time. The ten largest clonotypes hold around 1.9% of the sample. The sequencing input was PBMCs. All receptors come from a woman in her twenties or thirties in good health and CMV-seronegative.

V and J are TRBV9 and TRBJ1-1, with no clear D. The CDR3 covers 13 residues. In germline, CDR1 is SGDLS, CDR2 YYNGEE. Trimming stripped 7 bases from V and 3 bases from J, with 13 bases between. The CDR3 is CASSRWSDTEAFF. DNA of the CDR3: TGTGCCAGCTCGAGGTGGTCGGACACTGAAGCTTTCTTT.

The CDR3 reads CASSVMRGTGELFF. The CDR3 DNA reads as TGTGCCAGCAGCGTGATGAGAGGGACCGGGGAGCTGTTTTTT. The chain joins TRBV14 to TRBJ2-2; D is perhaps TRBD2 (5 bases). The CDR3 is 14 amino acids. The germline V gene has CDR1 SGHDN and CDR2 FVKESK. Trimming cost V 5 bases and J 5 bases, with 12 bases left between them. Looking up the rest from reference TRBV14 and TRBJ2-2 gives the full variable domain: EAGVTQFPSHSVIEKGQTVTLRCDPISGHDNLYWYRRVMGKEIKFLLHFVKESKQDESGMPNNRFLAERTGGTYSTLKVQPAELEDSGVYFCASSVMRGTGELFFGEGSRLTVL.

The chain carries TRBV19 and TRBJ2-5; the D is unclear. V shed 1 base and J shed 5 bases, with 14 bases lying between them. Germline loops: CDR1 LNHDA, CDR2 SQIVND (reference sequence). The CDR3 covers 15 residues. The CDR3 DNA follows: TGTGCCAGTAGTATAGGCTTCCAGGATCCGGAGACCCAGTACTTC. Protein: CASSIGFQDPETQYF.

This chain joins TRBV7-3 and TRBJ2-7; TRBD1 might be the D (5 bases). Germline V gene data show CDR1 as SGHTA and CDR2 as FQGTGA. The CDR3 loop spans 13 amino acids. Trimming stripped 0 bases from V and 3 bases from J, with 6 bases between. The CDR3 sequence is CASSLTQGYEQYF. For the CDR3, the DNA is TGTGCCAGCAGCTTAACGCAGGGCTACGAGCAGTACTTC.

The J gene is TRBJ2-1, the V gene TRBV9, with a tentative D call TRBD1 (5 bases). Germline V gene sequence: CDR1 SGDLS, CDR2 YYNGEE. V gave up 3 bases and J gave up 0 bases, with 7 bases separating them. CDR3 length equals 14 residues. DNA for the CDR3: TGTGCCAGCAGCGGACAGAGCTCCTACAATGAGCAGTTCTTC. This gives the protein CASSGQSSYNEQFF.

This chain joins TRBV6-5 and TRBJ1-5; D perhaps matches TRBD1 (5 bases). The germline V gene encodes CDR1 MNHEY and CDR2 SVGAGI. The CDR3 extends over 14 amino acids. Trimming pared 5 bases from V and 3 bases from J, leaving 11 bases between. Here the CDR3 reads CASSPRANNQPQHF. In DNA, the CDR3 is TGTGCCAGCAGTCCCAGGGCTAACAATCAGCCCCAGCATTTT.

CDR3: CASSQDKGTGNTIYF. The CDR3 coding sequence is TGCGCCAGCAGCCAAGATAAGGGGACAGGAAACACCATATATTTT. The chain has TRBV4-1 and TRBJ1-3; D perhaps matches TRBD1 (6 bases). The V and J ends lost 0 bases and 4 bases respectively, with 10 bases between them. Germline assignment: CDR1 MGHRA and CDR2 YSYEKL. This CDR3 is 15 amino acids long.

This chain uses TRBV7-3 with TRBJ1-1; D gene ambiguous. Germline V gene data show CDR1 as SGHTA and CDR2 as FQGTGA. The CDR3 runs to 14 residues. Trimming took off 0 bases at V and 1 base at J, with 6 bases between the two ends. The CDR3 is CASSLTGPNTEAFF. The CDR3 region has the DNA TGTGCCAGCAGCTTAACTGGGCCGAACACTGAAGCTTTCTTT.

This clone came up a few times. The chain joins TRBV6-1 to TRBJ1-5; possibly TRBD1 for D (6 bases). From germline, CDR1 is MNHNS and CDR2 SASEGT. The CDR3 runs 15 residues. Trimming stripped 6 bases from V and 3 bases from J, with 15 bases between. CDR3 bases: TGTGCCAGCAGCAGGGACATCTCAAACAATCAGCCCCAGCATTTT. Its protein is CASSRDISNNQPQHF.

This clone appeared a single time. The V and J genes are TRBV30 and TRBJ2-3; 12 positions match TRBD2. Germline assignment: CDR1 GTSNPN and CDR2 SVGIG (reference sequence). V was pared by 5 bases and J by 8 bases, with 8 bases of the junction left unmatched. The CDR3 is 14 amino acids. The CDR3 DNA sequence: TGTGCCTGGGCGACTAGCGGGGGAATAGGTACGCAGTATTTT. Translation gives CAWATSGGIGTQYF.

V and J are TRBV5-1 and TRBJ2-7, with D tentatively TRBD2 (5 bases). The V and J ends lost 4 bases and 6 bases respectively, with 14 bases between them. Germline-derived CDR1 and CDR2 are SGHRS and YFSETQ. The CDR3 runs 13 residues. The CDR3 coding sequence is TGCGCCAGCAGCCGGGATCAACTTAGCGAGCAGTACTTC. Translating it yields CASSRDQLSEQYF. Using reference TRBV5-1 and TRBJ2-7 for the parts outside the CDR3, the full variable domain is KAGVTQTPRYLIKTRGQQVTLSCSPISGHRSVSWYQQTPGQGLQFLFEYFSETQRNKGNFPGRFSGRQFSNSRSEMNVSTLELGDSALYLCASSRDQLSEQYFGPGTRLTVT.

This chain links TRBV7-8 with TRBJ2-7; TRBD1 agrees at 12 bases. CDR3 length: 16 residues. The J segment lost 4 bases and the V segment lost 5 bases, leaving 9 bases of the junction unmatched. Germline lookup yields CDR1 SGHVS and CDR2 FQNEAQ. As DNA, the CDR3 is TGTGCCAGCAGCATACTACCGGGACAGGGGGCTTACGAGCAGTACTTC. Protein: CASSILPGQGAYEQYF.

This clone was seen a single time. The chain has TRBV30 and TRBJ1-2; no definite D call. V was cut by 2 bases and J by 4 bases, with 17 bases left in between. The germline V gene encodes CDR1 GTSNPN and CDR2 SVGIG (reference sequence). CDR3 length: 15 residues. The CDR3 region has the DNA TGTGCCTGGAGTTTAGCGGGCGTAGCAGTCTATGGCTACACCTTC. Its translation is CAWSLAGVAVYGYTF.

The chain links TRBV11-1 to TRBJ2-7; D ambiguous. CDR1 is SGHAT, CDR2 FQDESV, per germline (reference sequence). V was pared by 2 bases and J by 0 bases, with 8 bases between. CDR3 length: 14 residues. The CDR3: CASSLLPGSYEQYF. The CDR3 DNA reads TGTGCCAGCAGCTTATTGCCGGGCTCCTACGAGCAGTACTTC.

V is TRBV6-5 and J is TRBJ1-2; unclear D gene. In germline, CDR1 is MNHEY, CDR2 SVGAGI. The CDR3 sequence is 12 residues long. The V and J ends lost 7 bases and 8 bases respectively, with 14 bases between them. The CDR3: CASTRVGGGYTF. Here the CDR3 DNA reads TGTGCCAGCACAAGGGTAGGAGGGGGCTACACCTTC.

This chain joins TRBV7-3 and TRBJ2-1; 14 nucleotides align to TRBD2. V was pared by 3 bases and J by 2 bases, with 3 bases of the junction left unmatched. The CDR3 consists of 17 residues. CDR1 and CDR2 (germline): SGHTA, FQGTGA. For the CDR3, the DNA is TGTGCCAGCAGCTTGACTAGCGGGGGGGGAGCCTACAATGAGCAGTTCTTC. Residues: CASSLTSGGGAYNEQFF.

V gene TRBV30 combines with J gene TRBJ1-4; D may be TRBD1 (6 bases). Germline values: CDR1 GTSNPN, CDR2 SVGIG (reference sequence). The CDR3 contains 13 residues. The V and J ends lost 4 bases and 8 bases respectively, with 14 bases between them. The CDR3 coding sequence is TGTGCCTGGAACCCTCAGGGGCTCGAAAAACTGTTTTTT. This translates into CAWNPQGLEKLFF.

This clone was observed a single time. The chain has TRBV12-5 and TRBJ2-2, with D perhaps matching TRBD2 (5 bases). The germline gives CDR1 LGHNT, CDR2 FRNRAP. V was shortened by 0 bases and J by 1 base, with 9 bases between the two germline ends. The CDR3 covers 16 residues. The CDR3 nucleotides are TGTGCTAGTGGTTTGGTCTCCGGGAAGAACACCGGGGAGCTGTTTTTT. It codes for CASGLVSGKNTGELFF.

This chain uses TRBV2 with TRBJ2-6; D is perhaps TRBD1 (5 bases). Trimming stripped 5 bases from V and 2 bases from J, with 10 bases between. The CDR3 totals 15 residues. Germline assignment: CDR1 SNHLY and CDR2 FYNNEI. The CDR3 loop reads CASSSGLPGANVLTF. The CDR3 DNA reads TGTGCCAGCAGTTCAGGGCTACCTGGGGCCAACGTCCTGACTTTC.

The chain links TRBV9 to TRBJ2-3; tentatively, D is TRBD2 (6 bases). The CDR3 is 14 amino acids. Looked up from germline, CDR1 is SGDLS and CDR2 is YYNGEE. Trimming cost V 7 bases and J 3 bases, with 15 bases left between them. The CDR3 is CASGTGVGTDTQYF. CDR3 in DNA: TGTGCCAGCGGGACTGGCGTAGGGACAGATACGCAGTATTTT.

The genes are TRBV23-1 and TRBJ1-5, with D unresolved. TRBV23-1 is sorted into the ORF group, with uncertain function. V shed 9 bases and J shed 0 bases, with 21 bases lying between them. CDR3 size: 17 residues. The CDR3 DNA reads TGCGCCAGTCCGTGTACCCCTCACTTTTATAGCAATCAGCCCCAGCATTTT. Its translation is CASPCTPHFYSNQPQHF.